The sequence of this T cell receptor (beta chain) was determined in a study of control samples from healthy donors and cancer patients. The CDR3 has 14 amino acids. V lost 3 bases and J lost 0, with 6 bases in between. Germline CDR1 is SGHNT and CDR2 is YENEEA. The repertoire was sequenced with immunoSEQ multiplex PCR; TCRdb's copy has only in-frame clones and lacks some. This table holds 190,000 or so clones, 80% to 95% found once. The chain recombines TRBV11-3 with TRBJ2-1, with TRBD1 as a possible D gene (5 bases). Sequenced material: blood. The receptor comes from a man younger than 35 in good health. Here the CDR3 DNA reads TGTGCCAGCAGCTTCCAGGGCTCCTACAATGAGCAGTTCTTC. It yields the protein CASSFQGSYNEQFF.